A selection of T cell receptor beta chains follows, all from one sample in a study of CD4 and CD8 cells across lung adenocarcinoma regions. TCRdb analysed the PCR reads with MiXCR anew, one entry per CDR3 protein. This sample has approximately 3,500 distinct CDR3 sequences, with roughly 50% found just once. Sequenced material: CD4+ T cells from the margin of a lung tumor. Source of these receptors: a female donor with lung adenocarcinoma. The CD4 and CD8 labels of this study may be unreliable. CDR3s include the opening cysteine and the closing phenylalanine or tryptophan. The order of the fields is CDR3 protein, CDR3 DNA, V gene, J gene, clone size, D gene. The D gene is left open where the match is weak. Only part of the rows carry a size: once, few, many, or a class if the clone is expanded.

CASSELPGLAYYEQYF	TGTGCCAGCAGTGAACTTCCCGGACTAGCTTACTACGAGCAGTACTTC	TRBV6-1	TRBJ2-7	medium-sized	TRBD2
CASSVGRSTDTQYF	TGTGCCAGCAGTGTAGGGAGAAGCACAGATACGCAGTATTTT	TRBV6-1	TRBJ2-3	-	-
CASSPWEQGSTDTQYF	TGTGCCAGCAGTCCCTGGGAACAGGGTTCAACAGATACGCAGTATTTT	TRBV6-1	TRBJ2-3	-	-
CATERDPTDTQYF	TGTGCCACCGAGCGTGACCCGACAGATACGCAGTATTTT	TRBV10-3	TRBJ2-3	-	-
CASSSSPYRGRGNTEAFF	TGTGCCAGCAGTTCCTCGCCTTACAGGGGACGGGGGAACACTGAAGCTTTCTTT	TRBV6-5	TRBJ1-1	once	TRBD1
CAWSSTGYYNEQFF	TGTGCCTGGAGTTCGACAGGGTACTACAATGAGCAGTTCTTC	TRBV30	TRBJ2-1	-	TRBD1
CATGQVGTSSPSTEAFF	TGTGCCACCGGCCAGGTGGGGACCTCTTCCCCGAGCACTGAAGCTTTCTTT	TRBV6-1	TRBJ1-1	-	-
CASSFLGQGADTQYF	TGTGCCAGCAGTTTTCTGGGACAGGGGGCCGATACGCAGTATTTT	TRBV27	TRBJ2-3	-	TRBD1
CASSLGGLGNEQFF	TGTGCCAGCAGCTTAGGAGGCCTAGGCAATGAGCAGTTCTTC	TRBV11-3	TRBJ2-1	medium-sized	-
CASNSLGGGGQDTQYF	TGTGCCAGCAACTCCTTAGGGGGGGGTGGACAAGATACCCAGTACTTT	TRBV6-1	TRBJ2-5	-	-
CASSFGNYGEQFF	TGTGCCAGCAGCTTCGGAAATTATGGTGAGCAGTTCTTC	TRBV7-2	TRBJ2-1	-	-
CASSLSGLAGGKAKNIQYF	TGCGCCAGCAGCCTATCGGGACTAGCGGGAGGGAAAGCCAAAAACATTCAGTACTTC	TRBV4-1	TRBJ2-4	medium-sized	TRBD2
CASSSIDRFYNEQFF	TGTGCCAGCAGTTCTATCGACAGATTCTACAATGAGCAGTTCTTC	TRBV27	TRBJ2-1	few	-
CASNSLVGGAKDTQYF	TGTGCCAGCAACTCCTTAGTGGGGGGGGCCAAAGATACGCAGTATTTC	TRBV6-1	TRBJ2-4	-	-
CASRPTGGSYNEQFF	TGTGCCAGCAGACCCACAGGGGGCTCCTACAATGAGCAGTTCTTC	TRBV6-1	TRBJ2-1	-	TRBD1
CGGGDGGGGPDTQYF	TGTGGTGGGGGTGACGGGGGCGGGGGGCCAGATACGCAGTATTTC	TRBV10-3	TRBJ2-3	-	TRBD2
CASSLTTGGTRNIQYF	TGTGCCAGCAGTCTGACGACAGGGGGGACTAGAAACATTCAGTACTTC	TRBV11-3	TRBJ2-4	-	-
CASSSTGLAGVRGKNIQYF	TGTGCCAGCAGTTCCACCGGACTAGCGGGGGTGCGAGGCAAAAACATTCAGTACTTC	TRBV6-5	TRBJ2-4	-	TRBD2
CASSPLGGTDTLNF	TGTGCCAGCAGTCCCCTGGGGGGCACAGATACGCTGAATTTC	TRBV6-1	TRBJ2-3	-	-
CAARRGRDTDTQYF	TGTGCGGCGCGGCGGGGGCGTGACACAGATACCCAGTATTTT	TRBV6-1	TRBJ2-3	-	-
CATETGTSYEQYF	TGTGCCACAGAAACCGGGACTAGCTACGAGCAGTACTTC	TRBV6-1	TRBJ2-7	medium-sized	TRBD2
CASSLGDRFGNEQFF	TGTGCCAGCAGCTTAGGGGATAGGTTTGGGAATGAGCAGTTCTTC	TRBV7-2	TRBJ2-1	medium-sized	-
CASSRDTNGEQYF	TGTGCCAGCAGTAGGGACACGAACGGCGAGCAGTACTTC	TRBV6-1	TRBJ2-7	-	-
CASSFGNPGETQYF	TGTGCCAGCAGCTTCGGTAACCCCGGGGAGACCCAGTACTTC	TRBV7-2	TRBJ2-5	-	-
CASSQHLGTVNEQFF	TGTGCCAGCAGCCAGCACTTAGGGACAGTCAATGAGCAGTTCTTC	TRBV6-4	TRBJ2-1	-	TRBD1
CASSKGRGDQNTQYF	TGTGCCAGCAGTAAGGGGCGCGGCGACCAAAACACCCAGTACTTC	TRBV6-1	TRBJ2-4	-	-
CASSEPPGQIHLHF	TGTGCCAGCAGTGAACCGCCGGGACAGATCCACCTCCACTTT	TRBV6-1	TRBJ1-6	-	TRBD1
CASKYGTDIQYF	TGTGCCAGCAAATATGGGACGGACATTCAGTACTTC	TRBV6-1	TRBJ2-4	-	-
CASSLGGGGSFGGEQYF	TGTGCCAGCAGCTTAGGGGGAGGCGGGAGTTTTGGAGGCGAGCAGTACTTC	TRBV7-2	TRBJ2-7	-	TRBD2
CASSEFYNEQFF	TGTGCCAGCAGTGAATTTTACAATGAGCAGTTCTTC	TRBV6-1	TRBJ2-1	-	-
CASSPQFSGMGEQFF	TGTGCCAGCAGTCCCCAATTCAGCGGGATGGGGGAGCAGTTCTTC	TRBV27	TRBJ2-1	-	TRBD2
CASSRPPTSGHPHEQYF	TGTGCCAGCAGCCGACCCCCGACTAGCGGGCACCCCCACGAGCAGTACTTC	TRBV7-6	TRBJ2-7	-	TRBD2
CASSPSGAGGTYNEQFF	TGCGCCAGCTCTCCCTCCGGCGCGGGAGGTACCTACAATGAGCAGTTCTTC	TRBV23-1	TRBJ2-1	few	TRBD2
CAWSVLPGGSTDTQYF	TGTGCCTGGAGTGTACTTCCAGGGGGGAGCACAGATACGCAGTATTTT	TRBV30	TRBJ2-3	-	-
CAGRGGSDPETQYF	TGTGCGGGGCGGGGAGGGAGTGACCCAGAGACGCAGTATTTT	TRBV6-1	TRBJ2-3	-	TRBD2
CASSSRLAGGTHEQFF	TGTGCCAGCAGTTCGAGACTAGCGGGAGGGACGCATGAGCAGTTCTTC	TRBV27	TRBJ2-1	-	TRBD2
CASRTCAKNTQYF	TGTGCCAGCCGGACTTGCGCGAAGAACACGCAGTATTTT	TRBV6-1	TRBJ2-3	-	-
CASSVTGGSYNEQFF	TGTGCCAGCAGTGTGACAGGGGGGTCTTACAATGAGCAGTTCTTC	TRBV25-1	TRBJ2-1	large	TRBD1
CASSEGMGALYEQYF	TGTGCCAGCAGCGAAGGTATGGGGGCCCTCTACGAGCAGTACTTC	TRBV27	TRBJ2-7	-	-
CASSFGTSAYEQYF	TGTGCCAGCAGTTTTGGGACTAGCGCCTACGAGCAGTACTTC	TRBV6-5	TRBJ2-7	-	TRBD2
CASSYYGANVQYF	TGTGCCAGCAGTTATTATGGGGCCAACGTCCAGTATTTC	TRBV6-5	TRBJ2-6	-	-
CASSQEWRGSSYNEQFF	TGTGCCAGCAGCCAAGAATGGCGGGGCAGCTCCTACAATGAGCAGTTCTTC	TRBV4-2	TRBJ2-1	medium-sized	-
CASSLSSYGTSGETQYF	TGTGCCAGCAGTCTCTCTTCATACGGGACTAGCGGTGAGACCCAGTACTTC	TRBV27	TRBJ2-5	few	TRBD2
CASTWGGTSGIRETQYF	TGTGCCAGCACGTGGGGGGGGACTAGCGGGATCAGGGAGACCCAGTACTTC	TRBV6-1	TRBJ2-5	large	TRBD2